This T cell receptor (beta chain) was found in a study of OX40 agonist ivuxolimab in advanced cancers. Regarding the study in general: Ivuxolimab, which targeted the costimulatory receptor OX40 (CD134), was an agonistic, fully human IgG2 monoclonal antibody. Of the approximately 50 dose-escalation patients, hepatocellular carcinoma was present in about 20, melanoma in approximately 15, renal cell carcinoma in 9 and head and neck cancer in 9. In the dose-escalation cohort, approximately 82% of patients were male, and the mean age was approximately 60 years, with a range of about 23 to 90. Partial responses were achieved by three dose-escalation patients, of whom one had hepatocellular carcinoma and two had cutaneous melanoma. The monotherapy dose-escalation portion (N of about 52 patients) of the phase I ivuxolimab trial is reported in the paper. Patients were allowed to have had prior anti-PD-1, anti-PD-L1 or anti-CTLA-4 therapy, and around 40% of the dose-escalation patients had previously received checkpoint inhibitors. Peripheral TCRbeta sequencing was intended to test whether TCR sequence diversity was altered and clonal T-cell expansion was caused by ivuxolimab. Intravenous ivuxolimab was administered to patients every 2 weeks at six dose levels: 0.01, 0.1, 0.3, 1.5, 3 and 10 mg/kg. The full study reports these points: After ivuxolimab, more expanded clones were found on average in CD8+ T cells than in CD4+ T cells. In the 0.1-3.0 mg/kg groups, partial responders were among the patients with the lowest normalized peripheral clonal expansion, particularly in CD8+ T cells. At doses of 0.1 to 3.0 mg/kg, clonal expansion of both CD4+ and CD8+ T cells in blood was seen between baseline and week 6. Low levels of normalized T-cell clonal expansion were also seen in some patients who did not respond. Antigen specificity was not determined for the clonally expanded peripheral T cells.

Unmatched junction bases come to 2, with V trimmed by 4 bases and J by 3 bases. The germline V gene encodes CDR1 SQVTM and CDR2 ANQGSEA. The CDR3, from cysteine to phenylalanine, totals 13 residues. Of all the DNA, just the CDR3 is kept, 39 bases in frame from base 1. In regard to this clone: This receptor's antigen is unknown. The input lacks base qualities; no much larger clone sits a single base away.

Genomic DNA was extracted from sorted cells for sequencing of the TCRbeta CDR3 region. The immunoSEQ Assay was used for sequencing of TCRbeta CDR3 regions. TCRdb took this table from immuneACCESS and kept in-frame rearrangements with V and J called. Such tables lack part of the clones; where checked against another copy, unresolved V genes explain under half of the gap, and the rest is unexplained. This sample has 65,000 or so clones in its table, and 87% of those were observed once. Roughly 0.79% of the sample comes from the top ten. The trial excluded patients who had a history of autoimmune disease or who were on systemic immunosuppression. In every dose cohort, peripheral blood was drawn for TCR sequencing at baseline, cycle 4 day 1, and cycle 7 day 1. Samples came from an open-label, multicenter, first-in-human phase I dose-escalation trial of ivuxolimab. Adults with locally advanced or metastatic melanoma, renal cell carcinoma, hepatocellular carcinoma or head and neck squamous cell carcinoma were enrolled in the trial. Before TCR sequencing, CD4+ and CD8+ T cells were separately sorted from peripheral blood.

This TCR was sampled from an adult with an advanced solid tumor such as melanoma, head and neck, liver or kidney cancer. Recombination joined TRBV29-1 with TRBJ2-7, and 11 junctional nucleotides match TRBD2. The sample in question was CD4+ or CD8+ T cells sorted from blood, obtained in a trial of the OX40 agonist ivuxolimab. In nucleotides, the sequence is TGCAGCGTTGTAGCGGGAGGGGTCTACGAGCAGTACTTC. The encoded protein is CSVVAGGVYEQYF.